The TCR beta chain described here comes from a study of T cell changes during pregnancy in multiple sclerosis. This CDR3 has 11 residues. Germline V gives CDR1 ENHRY, CDR2 SYGVKD. The junction had 5 bases not matched to a gene; V was cut back by 11 bases and J by 5 bases. Sequencing used immunoSEQ multiplex PCR; TCRdb keeps in-frame clones, though not all of them. The repertoire holds some 41,000 clones, with roughly 87% as singletons. The receptor comes from a female donor with multiple sclerosis, enrolled in a pregnancy study. The source material was CD4+ T cells from peripheral blood mononuclear cells, sampled in the first trimester of pregnancy. The gene calls are TRBV10-3 and TRBJ2-5; 7 bases map to TRBD1. The CDR3 sequence: CAVTGDETQYF. The CDR3 nucleotides read TGTGCCGTAACAGGGGACGAGACCCAGTACTTC.